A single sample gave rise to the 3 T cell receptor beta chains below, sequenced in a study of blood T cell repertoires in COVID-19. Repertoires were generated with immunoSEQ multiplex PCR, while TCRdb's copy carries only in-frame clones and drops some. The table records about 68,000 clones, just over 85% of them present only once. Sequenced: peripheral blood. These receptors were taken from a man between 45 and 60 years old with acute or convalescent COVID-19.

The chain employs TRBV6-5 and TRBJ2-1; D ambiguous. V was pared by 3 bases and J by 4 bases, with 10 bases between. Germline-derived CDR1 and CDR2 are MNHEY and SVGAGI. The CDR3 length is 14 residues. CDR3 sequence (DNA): TGTGCCAGCAGTTATACGCGTTTTTACAATGAGCAGTTCTTC. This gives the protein CASSYTRFYNEQFF.

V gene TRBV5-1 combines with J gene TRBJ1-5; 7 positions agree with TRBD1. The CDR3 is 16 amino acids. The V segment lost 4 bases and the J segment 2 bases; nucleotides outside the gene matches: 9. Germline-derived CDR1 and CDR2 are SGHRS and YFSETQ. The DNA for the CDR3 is TGCGCCAGCAGCCTCGGGACAGTGGGGGGCAATCAGCCCCAGCATTTT. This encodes CASSLGTVGGNQPQHF.

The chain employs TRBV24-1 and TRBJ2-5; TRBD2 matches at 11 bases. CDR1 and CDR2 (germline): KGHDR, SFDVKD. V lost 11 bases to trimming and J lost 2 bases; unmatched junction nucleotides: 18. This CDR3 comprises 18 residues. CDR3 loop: CAKPTSGIDLINQETQYF. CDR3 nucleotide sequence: TGTGCCAAGCCGACTAGCGGGATTGATTTGATAAATCAAGAGACCCAGTACTTC.